This is a list of T cell receptor beta chains from one sample in a study of Graves' ophthalmopathy and Graves' hyperthyroidism. TCRdb re-derived calls from the multiplex PCR reads in MiXCR, one entry per CDR3 protein. The table includes about 400,000 distinct CDR3 sequences, 20% to 25% detected once. Specimen: peripheral blood. All receptors derive from a woman between 18 and 30 years old with stable Graves' hyperthyroidism. The CDR3 runs from the conserved cysteine through the conserved F or W. The order of the fields is V gene, clone size, D gene, J gene, CDR3 DNA, CDR3 protein. A D gene is named only where the DNA matches it firmly. Clone size is not always given. Where it is, it says once, few, many or a class for expanded clones.

TRBV27	many	-	TRBJ1-2	TGTGCCAGCAGTTCTCGGGTATCCTCTTATGGCTACACCTTC	CASSSRVSSYGYTF
TRBV2	once	TRBD1	TRBJ1-2	TGTGCCAGCAGTATGGCCGGGACAGTGGGTAACTATGGCTACACCTTC	CASSMAGTVGNYGYTF
TRBV2	-	-	TRBJ2-3	TGTGCCAGCTTAGCAAGGGACTCTCTTTTAGCTGGCACAGATACGCAGTATTTT	CASLARDSLLAGTDTQYF
TRBV12-3/TRBV12-4	many	-	TRBJ2-7	TGTGCCAGCAGTTTAGGAGATTGGCCTTCAAAGTCCTACGAGCAGTACTTC	CASSLGDWPSKSYEQYF
TRBV27	many	TRBD1	TRBJ2-2	TGTGCCAGCAGTTTCCTAGACAGGGGAACCGGGGAGCTGTTTTTT	CASSFLDRGTGELFF
TRBV19	many	-	TRBJ1-1	TGTGCCAGTAGTGCAACACGAAGGACTGAAGCTTTCTTT	CASSATRRTEAFF
TRBV15	many	TRBD2	TRBJ2-7	TGTGCCACCAGCCCCGGGGGACTAGCGGCTAGCGAGCAGTACTTC	CATSPGGLAASEQYF
TRBV24-1	-	-	TRBJ2-3	TGTGCCACCAGTGATTTGAAAGGGGGTAACACAGATACGCAGTATTTT	CATSDLKGGNTDTQYF
TRBV5-6	few	-	TRBJ2-6	TGTGCCAGCAGCGACGAAATAGAAATTTACTCTGGGGCCAACGTCCTGACTTTC	CASSDEIEIYSGANVLTF
TRBV7-2	many	-	TRBJ2-7	TGTGCCAGCAGCCCGCAATCGGTTCGTCCTCACTACGAGCAGTACTTC	CASSPQSVRPHYEQYF
TRBV12-3/TRBV12-4	many	TRBD2	TRBJ2-7	TGTGCCAGCAGTTTTAGCTTGGGGACTAGCGGGAGGGCCTCCTACGAGCAGTACTTC	CASSFSLGTSGRASYEQYF
TRBV2	many	TRBD2	TRBJ2-2	TGTGCCAGCAGTGTGCGGGAGGACACCGGGGAGCTGTTTTTT	CASSVREDTGELFF
TRBV11-1	-	TRBD1	TRBJ2-6	TGTGCCAGCAGCTTACAGGGGGCGCCTGGGGCCAACGTCCTGACTTTC	CASSLQGAPGANVLTF
TRBV20-1	many	TRBD2	TRBJ2-7	TGCAGTGCTAGGACTAGCGGGGCCTACGAGCAGTACTTC	CSARTSGAYEQYF
TRBV6-1	many	TRBD1	TRBJ2-5	TGTGCCAGCCGAGAAGGGACAGGGTGGCAAGAGACCCAGTACTTC	CASREGTGWQETQYF
TRBV12-3/TRBV12-4	-	TRBD1	TRBJ1-2	TGTGCCAGCAGAAGGACAGGGGGCATGGGTGGCTACACCTTC	CASRRTGGMGGYTF
TRBV27	-	TRBD2	TRBJ2-5	TGTGCCAGCAGTTACACCGGGACTAGCGGGAGGTTCCAAGAGACCCAGTACTTC	CASSYTGTSGRFQETQYF
TRBV6-1	many	TRBD1	TRBJ2-5	TGTGCCAGCAGTGAGAACAGGGGGCAAGAGACCCAGTACTTC	CASSENRGQETQYF
TRBV9	many	-	TRBJ1-2	TGTGCCAGCAGCCCCTACACTATTCTCAACTATGGCTACACCTTC	CASSPYTILNYGYTF
TRBV18	few	-	TRBJ1-5	TGTGCCAGCTCCCCAACTGGGTTGCCGGAGAATCAGCCCCAGCATTTT	CASSPTGLPENQPQHF
TRBV4-3	many	-	TRBJ2-7	TGCGCCAGCAGCCAAGGTCTGGGGCCGGGCTACGAGCAGTACTTC	CASSQGLGPGYEQYF
TRBV27	many	TRBD2	TRBJ2-7	TGTGCCAGCAGTTTCCGCAAGAATCTAGCGGCCTACGAGCAGTACTTC	CASSFRKNLAAYEQYF
TRBV10-3	many	-	TRBJ2-5	TGTGCCATCAGGGGGGAGACGGAGACCCAGTACTTC	CAIRGETETQYF
TRBV7-2	many	-	TRBJ1-2	TGTGCCAGCAGCTTGACCAGGGAGGGCTATGGCTACACCTTC	CASSLTREGYGYTF
TRBV9	many	-	TRBJ2-5	TGTGCCAGCAGCGTAGAGGGCAGAGTCCAAGAGACCCAGTACTTC	CASSVEGRVQETQYF
TRBV20-1	many	-	TRBJ2-2	TGCAGTGCTAAGCCCGGTGGTAGCGAGGCCGGGGAGCTGTTTTTT	CSAKPGGSEAGELFF
TRBV7-9	many	-	TRBJ2-7	TGTGCCAGCAGCGACCGGGACATCTACGAGCAGTACTTC	CASSDRDIYEQYF
TRBV7-2	many	-	TRBJ1-2	TGTGCCAGCGTTTTTAACAGGGCGGGCTACACCTTC	CASVFNRAGYTF
TRBV6-2/TRBV6-3	few	TRBD2	TRBJ2-5	TGTGCCAGCAGCATAGGACTAGCGGGCACCCAAGAGACCCAGTACTTC	CASSIGLAGTQETQYF